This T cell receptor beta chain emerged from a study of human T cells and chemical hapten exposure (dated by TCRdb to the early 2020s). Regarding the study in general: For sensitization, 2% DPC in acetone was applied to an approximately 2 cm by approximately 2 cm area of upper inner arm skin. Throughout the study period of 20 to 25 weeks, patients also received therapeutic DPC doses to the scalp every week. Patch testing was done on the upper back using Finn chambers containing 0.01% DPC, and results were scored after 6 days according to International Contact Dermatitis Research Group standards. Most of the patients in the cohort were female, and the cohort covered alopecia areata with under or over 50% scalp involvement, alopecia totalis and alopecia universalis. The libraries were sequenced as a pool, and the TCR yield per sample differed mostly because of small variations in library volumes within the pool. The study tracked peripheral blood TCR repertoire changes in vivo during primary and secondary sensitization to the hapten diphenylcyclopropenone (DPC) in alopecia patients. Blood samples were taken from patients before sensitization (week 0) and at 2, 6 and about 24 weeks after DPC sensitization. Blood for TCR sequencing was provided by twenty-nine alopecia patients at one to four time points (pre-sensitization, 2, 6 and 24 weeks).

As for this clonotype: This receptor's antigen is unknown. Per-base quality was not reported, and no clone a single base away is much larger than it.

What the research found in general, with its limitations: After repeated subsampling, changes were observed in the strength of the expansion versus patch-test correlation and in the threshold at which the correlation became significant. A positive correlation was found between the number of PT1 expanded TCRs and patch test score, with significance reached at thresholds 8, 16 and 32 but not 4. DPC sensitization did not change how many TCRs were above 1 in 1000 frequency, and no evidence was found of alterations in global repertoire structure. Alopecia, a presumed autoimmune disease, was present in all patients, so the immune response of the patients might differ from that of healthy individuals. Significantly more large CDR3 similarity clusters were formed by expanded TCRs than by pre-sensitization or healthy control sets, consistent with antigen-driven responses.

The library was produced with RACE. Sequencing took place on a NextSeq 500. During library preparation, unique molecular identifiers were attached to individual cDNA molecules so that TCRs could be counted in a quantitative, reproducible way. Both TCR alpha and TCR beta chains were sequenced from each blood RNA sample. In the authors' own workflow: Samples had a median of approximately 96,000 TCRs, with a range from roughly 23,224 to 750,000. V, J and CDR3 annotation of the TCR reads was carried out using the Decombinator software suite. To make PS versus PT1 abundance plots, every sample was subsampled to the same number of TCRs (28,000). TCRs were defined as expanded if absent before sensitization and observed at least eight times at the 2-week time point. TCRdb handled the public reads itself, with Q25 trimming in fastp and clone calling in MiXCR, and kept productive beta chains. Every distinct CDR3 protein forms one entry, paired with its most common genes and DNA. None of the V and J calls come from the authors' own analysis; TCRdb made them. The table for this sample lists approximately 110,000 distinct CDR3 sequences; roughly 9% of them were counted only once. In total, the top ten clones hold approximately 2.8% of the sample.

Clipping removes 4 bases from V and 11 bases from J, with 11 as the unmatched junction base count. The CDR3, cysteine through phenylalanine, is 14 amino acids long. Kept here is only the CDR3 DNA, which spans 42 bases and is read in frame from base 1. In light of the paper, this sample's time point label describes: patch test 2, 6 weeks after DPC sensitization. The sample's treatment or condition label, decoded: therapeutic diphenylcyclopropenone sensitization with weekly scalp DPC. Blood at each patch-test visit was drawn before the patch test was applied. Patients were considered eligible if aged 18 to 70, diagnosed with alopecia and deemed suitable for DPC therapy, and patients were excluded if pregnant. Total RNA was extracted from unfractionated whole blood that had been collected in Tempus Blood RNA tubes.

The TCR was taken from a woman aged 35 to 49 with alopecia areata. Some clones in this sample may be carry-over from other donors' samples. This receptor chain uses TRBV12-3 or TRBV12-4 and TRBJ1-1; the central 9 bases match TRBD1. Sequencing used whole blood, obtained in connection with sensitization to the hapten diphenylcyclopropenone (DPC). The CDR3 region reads CASSSLVQGAVAFF. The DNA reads TGTGCCAGCAGTTCCCTAGTACAGGGGGCGGTCGCTTTCTTT.